This T cell receptor (beta chain) comes out of a study of T cell responses to AZD1222 COVID-19 vaccine. General study findings and limits: Only six or seven AZD1222 recipients tested seropositive at baseline. The donor group comprised mostly white British people and more females; the analysis possibly underestimated clonal diversity.

Worth noting for this clone: Its matching antigen is unknown.

The V end was cut by 0 bases, the J end by 2 bases, with 11 bases between. This CDR3 spans 17 amino acids. CDR1 is SEHNR, CDR2 FQNEAQ, per germline (reference sequence). Profiling relied on immunoSEQ multiplex PCR, and the TCRdb table lists in-frame clones only, not all of them. Among more than 95,000 clones, over 80% were seen once, and the ten largest hold approximately 22%. V is TRBV7-9 and J is TRBJ2-6; weak D call: TRBD2 (6 bases). The source of this sequence is an adult in good health. Specimen: peripheral blood, collected on day 0 of AZD1222 vaccination. Written as DNA, the CDR3 is TGTGCCAGCAGCTTAGCGCGTGGAGGGGCTGGGGCCAACGTCCTGACTTTC. Its protein is CASSLARGGAGANVLTF.